Reported below is one TCR beta chain. The data are from a study of blood T cell repertoires in COVID-19. Study background: Acute and convalescent COVID-19 specimens originated in the United States, Italy and Spain. PBMCs, B-cell-depleted T cells, or T cells provided the cDNA or gDNA that made up the material.

Original handling: By means of reference gene primer amplification, nucleated cell counts were estimated. Measured with immunoSEQ multiplex PCR; TCRdb has only the in-frame clones, and not every one. V, J and clone size derive from that table, while D and trimming were established from the DNA sequence. The top ten clones hold about a quarter of a sample with about 95,000 clones, about four fifths of them seen once. The CDR3 has 13 residues. Between the trimmed V and J ends, which lost 1 base and 1 base, there was a span of 4 bases. The germline CDR1 and CDR2 sequences are LGHNA and YSLEER. This sequence originates from a human donor in a cohort sampled during active COVID-19. J is TRBJ1-1 and V is TRBV4-3; no definite D call. The sequenced material came from peripheral blood. DNA for the CDR3: TGCGCCAGCAGCCAAGTAAAGAACACTGAAGCTTTCTTT. Residues: CASSQVKNTEAFF.